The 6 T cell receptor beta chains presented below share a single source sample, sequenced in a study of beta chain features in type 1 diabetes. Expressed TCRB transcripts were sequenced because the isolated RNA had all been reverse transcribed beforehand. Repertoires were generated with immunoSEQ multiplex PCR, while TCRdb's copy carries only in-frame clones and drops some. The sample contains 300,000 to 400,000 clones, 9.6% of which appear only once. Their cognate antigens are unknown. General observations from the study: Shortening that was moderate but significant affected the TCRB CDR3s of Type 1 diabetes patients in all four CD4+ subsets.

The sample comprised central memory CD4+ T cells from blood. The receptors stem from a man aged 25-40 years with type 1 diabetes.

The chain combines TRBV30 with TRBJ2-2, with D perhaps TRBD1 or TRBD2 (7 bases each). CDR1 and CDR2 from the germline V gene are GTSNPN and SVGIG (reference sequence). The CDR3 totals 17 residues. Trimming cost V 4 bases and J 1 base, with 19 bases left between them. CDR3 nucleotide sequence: TGTGCCTGGATTATGGGGAGGGGGCGACTGAACACCGGGGAGCTGTTTTTT. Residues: CAWIMGRGRLNTGELFF.

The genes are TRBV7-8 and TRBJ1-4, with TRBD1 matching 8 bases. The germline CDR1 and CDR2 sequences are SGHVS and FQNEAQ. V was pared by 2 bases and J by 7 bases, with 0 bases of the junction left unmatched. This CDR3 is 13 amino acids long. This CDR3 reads CASSLQGAEKLFF. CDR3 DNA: TGTGCCAGCAGCTTACAGGGGGCTGAAAAACTGTTTTTT.

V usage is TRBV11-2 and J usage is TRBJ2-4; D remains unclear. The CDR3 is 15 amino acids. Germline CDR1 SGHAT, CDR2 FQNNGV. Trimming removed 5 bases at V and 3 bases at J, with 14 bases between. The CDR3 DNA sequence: TGTGCCAGCAGCCTGGCATGGATTGACAAAAACATTCAGTACTTC. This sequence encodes CASSLAWIDKNIQYF.

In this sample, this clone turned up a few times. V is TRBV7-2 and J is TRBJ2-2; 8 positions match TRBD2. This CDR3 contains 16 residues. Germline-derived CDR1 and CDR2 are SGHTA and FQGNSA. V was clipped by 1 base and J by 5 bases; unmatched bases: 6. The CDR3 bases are TGTGCCAGCAGCTTAGGGGTTAGCGGGGCGACCGGGGAGCTGTTTTTT. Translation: CASSLGVSGATGELFF.

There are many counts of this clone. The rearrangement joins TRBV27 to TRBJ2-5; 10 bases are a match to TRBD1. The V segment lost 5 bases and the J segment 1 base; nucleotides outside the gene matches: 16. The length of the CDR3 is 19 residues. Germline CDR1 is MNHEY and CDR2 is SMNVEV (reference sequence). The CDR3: CASSPTLARTGGVQETQYF. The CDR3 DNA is TGTGCCAGCAGTCCTACCCTAGCGAGGACAGGGGGGGTCCAAGAGACCCAGTACTTC.

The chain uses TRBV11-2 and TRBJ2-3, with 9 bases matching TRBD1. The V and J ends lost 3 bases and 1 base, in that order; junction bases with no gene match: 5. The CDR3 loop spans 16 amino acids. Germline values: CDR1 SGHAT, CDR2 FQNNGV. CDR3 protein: CASSFRTGEGTDTQYF. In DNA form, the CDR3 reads TGTGCCAGCAGCTTCCGGACAGGGGAGGGCACAGATACGCAGTATTTT.